This TCR beta chain came from a study of glioma-infiltrating T cells after dendritic cell vaccination. Study results and caveats: Estimated pretreatment TIL content predicted outcome after dendritic cell vaccination.

Input was roughly 2.2 ug genomic DNA, or all available if less. The data were produced by immunoSEQ multiplex PCR, yet TCRdb's version contains in-frame clones alone and is incomplete. This sample yields roughly 60,000 clones, of which roughly 86% are seen a single time; more than 9% belongs to the top ten. Time point described: after dendritic cell vaccination, including at tumor progression/relapse. CDR1 and CDR2 from the germline V gene are SGDLS and YYNGEE. This CDR3 contains 13 residues. The V gene lost 4 bases and the J gene lost 5 bases, with 10 bases spanning the gap. This clone was counted a few times. Its cognate antigen is unknown.

This receptor was taken from a human donor with glioblastoma. The sample here was blood, taken after dendritic cell vaccination. The V call is TRBV9, the J call TRBJ1-5; a possible D gene is TRBD1 (5 bases). The CDR3 nucleotides are TGTGCCAGCAGCTCAAGGGGTGATCAGCCCCAGCATTTT. Encoded protein: CASSSRGDQPQHF.